A single sample gave rise to the 21 T cell receptor beta chains below, sequenced in a study of chemoradiotherapy in HPV16-positive cancers. Using immunoSEQ multiplex PCR, the repertoire was profiled, and TCRdb retains in-frame clones only, with some absent. The table lists over 20,000 clones, less than 90% of them singletons, with roughly 4.5% in the top ten. The sample in question was blood, obtained from a patient who underwent chemoradiotherapy. Receptor source: a human donor with HPV-associated anogenital cancer.

J is TRBJ2-4 and V is TRBV27; 8 nucleotides match TRBD1. This CDR3 has 16 amino acids. Germline CDR1 and CDR2: MNHEY and SMNVEV (reference sequence). The V segment lost 2 bases and the J segment 2 bases; nucleotides outside the gene matches: 5. CDR3 sequence (DNA): TGTGCCAGCAGTTTAGGGACAGGAGGACCCAAAAACATTCAGTACTTC. Residues: CASSLGTGGPKNIQYF.

This chain links TRBV13 with TRBJ1-5; the D gene is possibly TRBD1 (6 bases). The length of the CDR3 is 13 residues. Per the germline V gene, CDR1 is PRHDT and CDR2 is FYEKMQ (reference sequence). Trimming left V 9 bases short and J 6 bases short, with 15 bases between. The CDR3, as DNA: TGTGCCAGGCCAACAGGGTACGGTCAGCCCCAGCATTTT. It yields the protein CARPTGYGQPQHF.

The chain has TRBV21-1 and TRBJ1-1; TRBD1 is the table's D call, not checked against the DNA. TRBV21-1 is a known pseudogene. The CDR3 has 13 amino acids. The CDR3 reads CASSNGQGSEAFF. In nucleotides, the CDR3 is TGTGCCAGCAGTAACGGACAGGGGTCTGAAGCTTTCTTT.

The chain is built from TRBV6-5 and TRBJ1-5; perhaps TRBD1 as D (6 bases). Germline lookup yields CDR1 MNHEY and CDR2 SVGAGI. This CDR3 comprises 13 residues. With 6 bases removed from V and 6 bases from J, the gap between germline ends came to 12 bases. This CDR3 is CASRKQGTQPQHF. The CDR3 DNA reads as TGTGCCAGCAGAAAACAGGGCACTCAGCCCCAGCATTTT.

The V call is TRBV4-3, the J call TRBJ2-3, with 12 bases fitting TRBD1. Germline assignment: CDR1 LGHNA and CDR2 YSLEER. CDR3 size: 19 residues. Trimming at V came to 0 bases and at J to 1 base, leaving 8 bases not matched to a gene. The CDR3 DNA follows: TGCGCCAGCAGCCAAGATGTAAGGGACAGGGGGCGCGGCACAGATACGCAGTATTTT. Protein product: CASSQDVRDRGRGTDTQYF.

V usage is TRBV11-1 and J usage is TRBJ2-6; D unresolved. CDR3 size: 15 residues. The V end lost 5 bases, the J end lost 2 bases, and 10 bases lay between the germline ends. Germline CDR1 SGHAT, CDR2 FQDESV (reference sequence). CDR3 loop: CASSPPLAGANVLTF. The CDR3 DNA reads as TGTGCCAGCAGCCCCCCGTTAGCTGGGGCCAACGTCCTGACTTTC. Supplemented by reference TRBV11-1 and TRBJ2-6, the full variable domain reads EAEVAQSPRYKITEKSQAVAFWCDPISGHATLYWYRQILGQGPELLVQFQDESVVDDSQLPKDRFSAERLKGVDSTLKIQPAELGDSAMYLCASSPPLAGANVLTFGAGSRLTVL.

This rearrangement joins TRBV5-4 to TRBJ2-6; D perhaps matches TRBD1 (6 bases). This CDR3 spans 18 amino acids. The V and J ends lost 3 bases and 2 bases respectively, with 18 bases between them. Germline-derived CDR1 and CDR2 are SGHNT and YYREEE (reference sequence). The CDR3 bases are TGTGCCAGCAGCTCTCCCGGGACACCCGGGGCTGGGGCCAACGTCCTGACTTTC. Its translation: CASSSPGTPGAGANVLTF. The variable domain in full, completed from reference TRBV5-4 and TRBJ2-6, reads ETGVTQSPTHLIKTRGQQVTLRCSSQSGHNTVSWYQQALGQGPQFIFQYYREEENGRGNFPPRFSGLQFPNYSSELNVNALELDDSALYLCASSSPGTPGAGANVLTFGAGSRLTVL.

The chain is built from TRBV5-5 and TRBJ1-6, with 8 bases matching TRBD1. The CDR3 is made up of 15 amino acids. From germline, CDR1 is SGHKS and CDR2 YYEKEE (reference sequence). With 4 bases clipped from V and 6 bases from J, the junction kept 6 bases outside the gene matches. The CDR3 sequence is CASSRTGGPNSPLHF. Here the CDR3 DNA reads TGTGCCAGCAGCCGTACAGGGGGTCCTAATTCACCCCTCCACTTT.

The chain employs TRBV7-2 and TRBJ2-7, with D perhaps matching TRBD1 or TRBD2 (5 bases each). The V and J ends lost 6 bases and 7 bases respectively, with 10 bases between them. This CDR3 comprises 11 residues. Germline CDR1 is SGHTA and CDR2 is FQGNSA. The CDR3 DNA sequence: TGTGCCAGCAGTCCGGGGCTTGAGCAGTACTTC. Protein product: CASSPGLEQYF.

The CDR3 here is CSVAIGAGQPQHF. The CDR3 nucleotides read TGCAGCGTTGCGATAGGGGCGGGTCAGCCCCAGCATTTT. V usage is TRBV29-1 and J usage is TRBJ1-5, with D perhaps matching TRBD1 (5 bases). Germline V gives CDR1 SQVTM, CDR2 ANQGSEA. The CDR3 extends over 13 amino acids. V shed 4 bases and J shed 6 bases, with 13 bases lying between them.

This rearrangement joins TRBV30 to TRBJ2-1; no reliable D call. This CDR3 has 14 residues. Germline V gene sequence: CDR1 GTSNPN, CDR2 SVGIG (reference sequence). Trimming pared 0 bases from V and 1 base from J, leaving 7 bases between. The CDR3: CAWSVKGSYNEQFF. The CDR3, as DNA: TGTGCCTGGAGTGTTAAGGGTTCCTACAATGAGCAGTTCTTC.

This clone is large. This chain connects TRBV6-4 to TRBJ2-1, with D possibly being TRBD2 (7 bases). The germline V and J ends were trimmed by 0 bases and 6 bases, with 15 bases remaining between them. CDR1 and CDR2 from the germline V gene are MRHNA and SNTAGT. The CDR3 covers 16 residues. The DNA for the CDR3 is TGTGCCAGCAGTGACTCAGGCAAGCGGGACATCAATGAGCAGTTCTTC. This gives the protein CASSDSGKRDINEQFF.

The CDR3: CATSRVLGTSGGEQFF. The CDR3 region has the DNA TGTGCCACCAGCAGAGTCCTGGGGACTAGCGGCGGCGAGCAGTTCTTC. The V call is TRBV15, the J call TRBJ2-1; 11 bases are a match to TRBD2. The CDR3 spans 16 residues. V dropped 1 base and J dropped 10; count of bases not matched to a gene: 9. CDR1 and CDR2 from the germline V gene are LNHNV and YYDKDF (reference sequence).

The gene calls are TRBV30 and TRBJ2-7; D unclear. V shed 2 bases and J shed 4 bases, with 6 bases lying between them. The CDR3 consists of 11 residues. In germline, CDR1 is GTSNPN, CDR2 SVGIG (reference sequence). The CDR3 reads CAWSKGYEQYF. In DNA, the CDR3 is TGTGCCTGGAGTAAAGGGTACGAGCAGTACTTC. Variable domain in full (rest from reference TRBV30 and TRBJ2-7): SQTIHQWPATLVQPVGSPLSLECTVEGTSNPNLYWYRQAAGRGLQLLFYSVGIGQISSEVPQNLSASRPQDRQFILSSKKLLLSDSGFYLCAWSKGYEQYFGPGTRLTVT.

The rearrangement joins TRBV5-6 to TRBJ2-7; possibly TRBD1 for D (5 bases). The germline gives CDR1 SGHDT, CDR2 YYEEEE. With 1 base removed from V and 5 bases from J, the gap between germline ends came to 16 bases. The CDR3 contains 15 residues. The CDR3 reads CASSLLAGIIHEQYF. The CDR3 region has the DNA TGTGCCAGCAGCTTGCTGGCAGGGATCATCCACGAGCAGTACTTC.

This chain links TRBV9 with TRBJ2-3; no clear D gene. Germline CDR1 and CDR2: SGDLS and YYNGEE. The CDR3 is made up of 15 amino acids. Trimming took 5 bases from V and 0 from J, leaving 13 bases between them. The chain's CDR3 is CASSETAVSTDTQYF. In DNA, the CDR3 is TGTGCCAGCAGTGAGACTGCGGTTAGCACAGATACGCAGTATTTT. The variable domain in full, with the rest retrieved from reference TRBV9 and TRBJ2-3, is DSGVTQTPKHLITATGQRVTLRCSPRSGDLSVYWYQQSLDQGLQFLIQYYNGEERAKGNILERFSAQQFPDLHSELNLSSLELGDSALYFCASSETAVSTDTQYFGPGTRLTVL.

The chain employs TRBV5-6 and TRBJ2-7; no reliable D call. Trimming shortened V by 4 bases and J by 3 bases, and 14 bases separated the two germline ends. The germline V gene has CDR1 SGHDT and CDR2 YYEEEE. The CDR3 spans 14 residues. CDR3 sequence: CASSPEPASYEQYF. The DNA of the CDR3 is TGTGCCAGCAGCCCCGAACCAGCGAGCTACGAGCAGTACTTC.

Only one count was recorded for this clone. The V call is TRBV11-2, the J call TRBJ1-2; a possible D gene is TRBD1 (6 bases). Trimming removed 5 bases from V and 8 bases from J, with 15 bases in between. The germline gives CDR1 SGHAT, CDR2 FQNNGV. The CDR3 extends over 13 amino acids. The CDR3 protein is CASSRRGSQGYTF. The CDR3 bases are TGTGCCAGCAGCCGCAGGGGCAGTCAGGGCTACACCTTC.

CDR3 bases: TGCGCCAGCAGCCAAGTTCGGGCAGGCGCACAGGGTAACTCCTACGAGCAGTACTTC. Translated, it gives CASSQVRAGAQGNSYEQYF. This sequence joins TRBV4-1 and TRBJ2-7; maybe TRBD1 (6 bases). This CDR3 contains 19 residues. Germline loops: CDR1 MGHRA, CDR2 YSYEKL. V lost 1 base and J 0 bases, leaving 22 bases between the germline ends.

V gene TRBV5-6 combines with J gene TRBJ1-5, with no clear D. V dropped 0 bases and J dropped 5 bases, with 12 bases sitting between them. CDR1 is SGHDT and CDR2 is YYEEEE in the germline V gene. The CDR3 is 15 residues long. CDR3 loop: CASSLGAGNDQPQHF. The CDR3 DNA sequence: TGTGCCAGCAGCTTGGGAGCTGGGAACGATCAGCCCCAGCATTTT. Based on the CDR3 plus reference TRBV5-6 and TRBJ1-5, the full variable domain is DAGVTQSPTHLIKTRGQQVTLRCSPKSGHDTVSWYQQALGQGPQFIFQYYEEEERQRGNFPDRFSGHQFPNYSSELNVNALLLGDSALYLCASSLGAGNDQPQHFGDGTRLSIL.

The J gene is TRBJ2-7, the V gene TRBV30, with 8 positions matching TRBD2. Germline CDR1 is GTSNPN and CDR2 is SVGIG (reference sequence). CDR3 length: 14 amino acids. With V trimmed by 0 bases and J by 6 bases, 7 bases remained unmatched. The CDR3 region has the DNA TGTGCCTGGAGTGTACGGGGGGGTGTGGTCGAGCAGTACTTC. Translated, it gives CAWSVRGGVVEQYF.